Listed below are T cell receptor beta chains from one sample, sequenced in a study of control samples from healthy donors and cancer patients. Sequencing used immunoSEQ multiplex PCR; TCRdb keeps in-frame clones, though not all of them. The sample holds approximately 180,000 clones, 80% to 95% seen once. Sequencing input: blood. The origin of the receptors is a woman aged 40 to 50 in good health. Both conserved end residues are trimmed from each CDR3. Clone size appears in some rows only: once, few, many, or a class for an expanded clone.

clone size	J gene	V gene	CDR3 protein
NA	TRBJ1-2	TRBV27	ASSLIGGLGYGYT
NA	TRBJ1-1	TRBV19	ASGDNLNTEAF
NA	TRBJ1-2	TRBV18	ASRETGNYGYT
NA	TRBJ1-6	TRBV10-3	AISQEQGWFNSPLH
once	TRBJ1-2	TRBV10-2	ASSDETVYGYT
NA	TRBJ2-7	TRBV10-1	ANLRGLSYEQY
once	TRBJ1-5	TRBV5-5	ASSLEGGVSNQPQH
NA	TRBJ2-7	TRBV6-6	ASSHNARGRD
NA	TRBJ1-1	TRBV3-1/TRBV3-2	ASSQVGGTEAF
NA	TRBJ2-3	TRBV24-1	ATNDGSDTQY
once	TRBJ2-5	TRBV5-1	ASSLSTSQY
NA	TRBJ1-5	TRBV27	ASRQGQTNQPQH
NA	TRBJ2-6	TRBV13	ASSSSDGANVLT
NA	TRBJ1-2	TRBV6-5	ASSYRQVYGYT
NA	TRBJ2-1	TRBV3-1/TRBV3-2	ASSQFNSGGAWNEQF
NA	TRBJ2-5	TRBV2	ASSVSLAGAQETQY
NA	TRBJ2-3	TRBV5-1	ASSLEDTQY
NA	TRBJ1-3	TRBV7-3	ASSSQYGNTIY
NA	TRBJ2-7	TRBV6-5	ASSYGTSGGGYEQY
NA	TRBJ2-1	TRBV5-1	ASSSRLAGDNEQF
NA	TRBJ2-6	TRBV7-6	ASSRGTGRSGANVLT
NA	TRBJ1-1	TRBV2	ASRITRNTEAF
NA	TRBJ1-6	TRBV28	ASSLTESLGGSNSPLH
NA	TRBJ1-3	TRBV7-2	ASSSSGQSIY
NA	TRBJ2-7	TRBV10-3	AISESRGLSHYEQY
NA	TRBJ2-7	TRBV6-6	ASTGGQGPIYEQY
NA	TRBJ1-1	TRBV7-3	ASSSAVNTEAF
NA	TRBJ1-3	TRBV27	ASSRQGAGNTIY
NA	TRBJ2-7	TRBV6-1	ASSEMLGLDEQY
NA	TRBJ2-3	TRBV6-5	ASSYSDGDTQY
few	TRBJ1-3	TRBV7-9	ASSLQSSSGNTIY
NA	TRBJ2-3	TRBV5-6	ASSLAGRDTQY
NA	TRBJ2-1	TRBV11-2	ASSSRDYNEQF
NA	TRBJ1-2	TRBV7-6	ASSQDSSDYGYT
NA	TRBJ1-5	TRBV12-5	ASALSGGNQPQH
NA	TRBJ2-5	TRBV5-1	ASSLGSGKRQETQY
NA	TRBJ1-2	TRBV7-9	ASSLGTASNYGYT
NA	TRBJ1-4	TRBV19	ASSTRGSEKLF
NA	TRBJ1-3	TRBV6-4	ASSDPGQPGNTIY